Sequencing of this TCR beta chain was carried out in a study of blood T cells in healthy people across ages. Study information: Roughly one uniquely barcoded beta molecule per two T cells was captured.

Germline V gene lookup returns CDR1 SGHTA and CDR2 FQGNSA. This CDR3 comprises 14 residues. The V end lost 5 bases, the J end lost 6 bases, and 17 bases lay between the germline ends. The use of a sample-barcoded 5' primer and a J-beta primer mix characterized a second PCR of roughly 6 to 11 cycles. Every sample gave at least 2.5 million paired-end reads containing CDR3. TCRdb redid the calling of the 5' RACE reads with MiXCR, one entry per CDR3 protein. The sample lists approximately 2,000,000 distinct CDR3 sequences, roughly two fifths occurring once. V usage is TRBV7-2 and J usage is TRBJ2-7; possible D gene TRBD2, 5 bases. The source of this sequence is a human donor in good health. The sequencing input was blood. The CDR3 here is CASSKYLEVGEQYF. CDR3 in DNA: TGTGCCAGCAGCAAGTACCTGGAGGTCGGCGAGCAGTACTTC.